These 20 T cell receptor beta chains share one sample of origin, sequenced in a study of T cell responses to AZD1222 COVID-19 vaccine. TCRdb keeps only in-frame clones here, not all; method: immunoSEQ multiplex PCR. The table has approximately 94,000 clones, 70% to 90% seen once. The input for sequencing was peripheral blood, taken on day 0 of MenACWY control vaccination. Every receptor here comes from an adult in good health.

The chain uses TRBV6-5 and TRBJ2-5, with D hard to call. The germline gives CDR1 MNHEY, CDR2 SVGAGI. V lost 11 bases and J lost 3, with 19 bases in between. CDR3 length: 14 amino acids. The CDR3 region is CARTPDGPKETQYF. The DNA of the CDR3 is TGTGCCCGAACCCCTGACGGCCCAAAAGAGACCCAGTACTTC.

The chain is built from TRBV4-3 and TRBJ1-2; tentatively, D is TRBD1 (6 bases). V gave up 0 bases and J gave up 3 bases, with 11 bases separating them. The CDR3 is 15 amino acids. The germline gives CDR1 LGHNA, CDR2 YSLEER. The CDR3: CASSQDLKGDYGYTF. Here the CDR3 DNA reads TGCGCCAGCAGCCAAGATCTGAAGGGGGACTATGGCTACACCTTC.

CDR3 sequence reads: CATSRETGELFF. The CDR3 DNA follows: TGTGCCACCAGCAGAGAAACCGGGGAGCTGTTTTTT. V and J are TRBV15 and TRBJ2-2; no reliable D call. Germline lookup yields CDR1 LNHNV and CDR2 YYDKDF (reference sequence). The CDR3 has 12 amino acids. V lost 0 bases and J 5 bases, leaving 1 base between the germline ends.

The chain joins TRBV5-1 to TRBJ1-6; perhaps TRBD1 as D (6 bases). CDR1 and CDR2 from the germline V gene are SGHRS and YFSETQ. CDR3 size: 14 residues. The V and J ends lost 3 bases and 7 bases respectively, with 11 bases between them. The DNA of the CDR3 is TGCGCCAGCAGCTCGGACAGACTCAATTCACCCCTCCACTTT. This codes for CASSSDRLNSPLHF.

This chain uses TRBV28 with TRBJ2-7, with D perhaps TRBD2 (6 bases). Trimming removed 5 bases from V and 3 bases from J, with 17 bases in between. The CDR3 is made up of 15 amino acids. The germline V gene encodes CDR1 MDHEN and CDR2 SYDVKM. CDR3 loop: CASSRTRDGYYEQYF. CDR3 nucleotides: TGTGCCAGCAGTCGAACGCGGGACGGCTACTACGAGCAGTACTTC.

The V gene is TRBV27, the J gene TRBJ2-5, with 8 positions matching TRBD2. This CDR3 has 14 residues. The J segment lost 7 bases and the V segment lost 3 bases, leaving 7 bases of the junction unmatched. Looked up from germline, CDR1 is MNHEY and CDR2 is SMNVEV (reference sequence). Here the CDR3 DNA reads TGTGCCAGCAGTTTGGACACCCGGGGGGGGACCCAGTACTTC. Translated, it gives CASSLDTRGGTQYF.

The gene calls are TRBV19 and TRBJ1-5, with D perhaps TRBD1 (6 bases). The CDR3 runs 16 residues. V lost 2 bases, J lost 0 bases, and 11 bases lay in between. Germline V gene lookup returns CDR1 LNHDA and CDR2 SQIVND (reference sequence). This CDR3 reads CASSIKGGYSNQPQHF. The CDR3 bases are TGTGCCAGTAGTATAAAGGGGGGGTATAGCAATCAGCCCCAGCATTTT. Drawing the rest from reference TRBV19 and TRBJ1-5, the complete variable domain is DGGITQSPKYLFRKEGQNVTLSCEQNLNHDAMYWYRQDPGQGLRLIYYSQIVNDFQKGDIAEGYSVSREKKESFPLTVTSAQKNPTAFYLCASSIKGGYSNQPQHFGDGTRLSIL.

This chain joins TRBV2 and TRBJ2-1; 7 nucleotides agree with TRBD1. The CDR3 sequence is 15 residues long. Germline assignment: CDR1 SNHLY and CDR2 FYNNEI. Germline trimming cut 4 bases from V and 7 bases from J; bases unmatched to any gene: 10. CDR3 sequence (DNA): TGTGCCAGCAGTGCTACAGGGGATCAGGGGAATGAGCAGTTCTTC. This codes for CASSATGDQGNEQFF.

The J gene is TRBJ2-1, the V gene TRBV30, with D maybe TRBD2 (6 bases). CDR3 length equals 14 residues. Germline V gene data show CDR1 as GTSNPN and CDR2 as SVGIG (reference sequence). Trimming took 2 bases from V and 9 from J, leaving 17 bases between them. The CDR3 spells CAWSWRGYKSEQFF. As DNA, the CDR3 is TGTGCCTGGAGTTGGAGGGGCTACAAAAGTGAGCAGTTCTTC.

The chain carries TRBV3-1 (or the pseudogene TRBV3-2) and TRBJ1-1; D unresolved. Germline values: CDR1 LGHDT, CDR2 YNNKEL (reference sequence). CDR3 length: 13 residues. V lost 2 bases to trimming and J lost 4 bases, with 8 bases between them. The CDR3 loop reads CASSQSGTTEAFF. Written as DNA, the CDR3 is TGTGCCAGCAGCCAAAGTGGAACCACTGAAGCTTTCTTT.

This clone was detected a few times. The J gene is TRBJ1-2, the V gene TRBV10-1; the D gene is possibly TRBD1 (5 bases). Germline V gene sequence: CDR1 WNHNN, CDR2 SYGVQD (reference sequence). V dropped 0 bases and J dropped 8 bases, with 10 bases sitting between them. The CDR3 contains 13 residues. DNA for the CDR3: TGCGCCAGCAGTGAGTCGGCAGGGAGAGGCTACACCTTC. This gives the protein CASSESAGRGYTF.

The J gene is TRBJ1-1, the V gene TRBV7-6, with 7 bases matching TRBD1. The ends lost 5 bases at V and 6 bases at J; junction bases unmatched: 12. CDR3 size: 15 residues. The germline V gene has CDR1 SGHVS and CDR2 FNYEAQ. The CDR3 spells CASSLRTGNPSEAFF. Written as DNA, the CDR3 is TGTGCCAGCAGCCTCAGGACAGGTAATCCCTCTGAAGCTTTCTTT.

The V gene is TRBV6-5, the J gene TRBJ2-7, with D possibly being TRBD2 (6 bases). The CDR3 runs to 15 residues. The ends were cut back, 8 bases at V and 9 bases at J, with 26 bases in the middle. The V gene's germline CDR1 is MNHEY and CDR2 SVGAGI. CDR3 in amino acids: CASSPTREMLLGQYF. The CDR3 region has the DNA TGTGCCAGCTCGCCAACCCGGGAGATGTTGTTAGGGCAGTACTTC.

The chain couples TRBV5-1 to TRBJ1-4, with D possibly TRBD1 on 6 matching bases. The germline V gene has CDR1 SGHRS and CDR2 YFSETQ. V lost 4 bases and J lost 7, with 11 bases in between. The CDR3 consists of 13 residues. CDR3 sequence reads: CASSLGGTEKLFF. Written as DNA, the CDR3 is TGCGCCAGCAGCCTAGGGGGGACTGAAAAACTGTTTTTT.

This chain joins TRBV21-1 and TRBJ1-2. TRBV21-1 is marked as a pseudogene. The CDR3 runs 16 residues. CDR3 nucleotide sequence: TGTGCCAGCAGCAAAGTAAGTCAGCTCGGTGGGTATGGCTACACCTTC. Amino acid sequence: CASSKVSQLGGYGYTF.

V and J are TRBV5-4 and TRBJ1-2, with D possibly matching TRBD1 (6 bases). V was trimmed by 5 bases and J by 6 bases, leaving 17 bases between them. Germline V gene sequence: CDR1 SGHNT, CDR2 YYREEE (reference sequence). The CDR3 has 14 amino acids. DNA for the CDR3: TGTGCCAGCAGGCCCCTGGGGGCACGAGATGGCTACACCTTC. Protein: CASRPLGARDGYTF. Supplemented by reference TRBV5-4 and TRBJ1-2, the full variable domain reads ETGVTQSPTHLIKTRGQQVTLRCSSQSGHNTVSWYQQALGQGPQFIFQYYREEENGRGNFPPRFSGLQFPNYSSELNVNALELDDSALYLCASRPLGARDGYTFGSGTRLTVV.

The rearrangement joins TRBV5-1 to TRBJ1-2; no clear D. V was pared by 4 bases and J by 0 bases, with 10 bases between. CDR1 and CDR2 from the germline V gene are SGHRS and YFSETQ. The CDR3 loop spans 14 amino acids. As DNA, the CDR3 is TGCGCCAGCAGCCCAGGCGCAGCTAACTATGGCTACACCTTC. Amino acid sequence: CASSPGAANYGYTF.

The DNA for the CDR3 is TGTGCCTGGAGTGTACGGGACATCCAGCCCCAGCATTTT. Its protein is CAWSVRDIQPQHF. This sequence joins TRBV30 and TRBJ1-5, with a tentative D call TRBD1 (6 bases). V was clipped by 0 bases and J by 7 bases, with 10 bases between them. CDR3 length equals 13 residues. Germline V lookup: CDR1 GTSNPN, CDR2 SVGIG (reference sequence).

V is TRBV25-1 and J is TRBJ1-2; 9 nucleotides align to TRBD1. The CDR3 extends over 14 amino acids. CDR1 is MGHDK and CDR2 is SYGVNS in the germline V gene. V lost 2 bases and J lost 2; bases outside the gene matches: 0. The CDR3 DNA reads TGTGCCAGCAGTGAAGGACAGGGGAACTATGGCTACACCTTC. The encoded protein is CASSEGQGNYGYTF.

This clone appeared once. J is TRBJ1-5 and V is TRBV28; possible D gene TRBD1, 6 bases. The germline V gene encodes CDR1 MDHEN and CDR2 SYDVKM. The germline V and J ends were trimmed by 6 bases and 0 bases, with 21 bases remaining between them. The length of the CDR3 is 18 residues. CDR3 sequence: CASRPSGAKTNSNQPQHF. The CDR3 DNA sequence: TGTGCCAGCAGGCCCTCAGGGGCGAAAACAAATAGCAATCAGCCCCAGCATTTT.